This T cell receptor beta chain was observed in a study of vaccination effects on CD4 cells after COVID-19. Study details: A median of 72 days separated the second dose and sampling.

ViraFEST expansion of antigen-specific CD4+ T cells with viral peptide pools preceded sequencing. Isolation of CD4+ T cells took place after approximately 10 days of culture. Participants completed two doses of the BNT162b2 or mRNA-1273 vaccine. None of these healthy vaccinees had been infected with SARS-CoV-2 before vaccination. Only one count was recorded for this clone. The antigen is undetermined. The assay was immunoSEQ multiplex PCR, and TCRdb's table has in-frame clones only and misses some. Of 70,000 to 85,000 clones listed, about 80% were seen once; the top ten hold 1.2%. V was pared by 1 base and J by 4 bases, with 13 bases between. The CDR3 has 15 residues. Germline V lookup: CDR1 SGHTA, CDR2 FQGNSA.

Specimen: CD4+ T cells from PBMCs cultured with HCoV-229E spike peptides, collected after COVID-19 vaccination. This chain uses TRBV7-2 with TRBJ1-2, with D maybe TRBD1 (6 bases). The sequence came from a human donor who received a COVID-19 vaccine. In DNA, the CDR3 is TGTGCCAGCAGCTTAGGCCCAGGGGAAAGCTATGGCTACACCTTC. This sequence encodes CASSLGPGESYGYTF.